The 31 T cell receptor beta chains in this list originate from one sample, sequenced in a study of T-cell memory formation after mild COVID-19 (dated by TCRdb to 2020 to 2023). Libraries were made using 5' RACE. Reads for this sample came from an Illumina NovaSeq 6000. The public reads were quality trimmed at Q25 with fastp and then assembled into clones with MiXCR by TCRdb, keeping productive beta chains. Rows with a matching CDR3 protein are joined into one entry that keeps the most common DNA and genes. The sample records roughly 250,000 distinct CDR3 sequences, 15% to 20% of which are singletons. The ten largest clones capture about 3.5% of the sample. The sequenced sample consisted of PBMCs or a T cell subset sorted from them (not recorded which). All receptors come from a man younger than 35 who had mild COVID-19 (a few samples of this study predate the infection). The sample titles of this study are shuffled in the database, so cell type and time point are left out; the donor was told from shared clones.

This clonotype was detected only a few times. The V and J genes are TRBV7-3 and TRBJ2-5; TRBD2 agrees at 7 bases. The germline gives CDR1 SGHTA, CDR2 FQGTGA. The V and J ends lost 4 bases and 5 bases, in that order; junction bases with no gene match: 10. The CDR3 is 15 residues long. CDR3 in amino acids: CASSYQAGPGETQYF. DNA of the CDR3: TGTGCCAGCAGCTACCAAGCGGGACCGGGGGAGACCCAGTACTTC.

Only a few counts were recorded for this clonotype. This chain connects TRBV5-4 to TRBJ2-5; the D is unclear. This CDR3 is built from 15 residues. The V and J ends lost 4 bases and 7 bases respectively, with 20 bases between them. Germline CDR1 and CDR2: SGHNT and YYREEE (reference sequence). The CDR3 protein is CASSPGLTLGGTQYF. In nucleotides, the CDR3 is TGTGCCAGCAGCCCGGGCTTGACCCTCGGTGGGACCCAGTACTTC.

The chain has TRBV6-2 or TRBV6-3 and TRBJ2-1, with TRBD2 identical over 13 bases. V lost 5 bases, J lost 16 bases, and 17 bases stayed unmatched. This CDR3 contains 16 residues. Germline-derived CDR1 and CDR2 are MNHEY and SVGEGT. The CDR3 region is CASSRTPGLAGARGFF. The CDR3 coding sequence is TGTGCCAGCAGTCGCACCCCCGGACTAGCGGGGGCCCGGGGATTCTTC.

This clonotype has more than one count but fewer than ten. CDR3 coding DNA: TGTGCCAGCAGCCAAACCGGGACAGGGTTAGAAGCTTTCTTT. Translation: CASSQTGTGLEAFF. The rearrangement joins TRBV7-3 to TRBJ1-1, with 9 bases identical to TRBD1. After removal of 5 bases from V and 8 bases from J, the junction contained 9 bases not matched to a gene. The germline V gene has CDR1 SGHTA and CDR2 FQGTGA. The CDR3 loop spans 14 amino acids.

The V and J genes are TRBV27 and TRBJ1-5; D unclear. CDR1 is MNHEY and CDR2 is SMNVEV in the germline V gene (reference sequence). The CDR3 is 16 residues long. V was pared by 3 bases and J by 2 bases, with 14 bases between. CDR3 protein: CASSFAPATGNQPQHF. As DNA, the CDR3 is TGTGCCAGCAGTTTTGCACCCGCGACGGGCAATCAGCCCCAGCATTTT.

This chain joins TRBV7-2 and TRBJ2-7; D is unresolved. V gave up 1 base and J gave up 4 bases, with 5 bases separating them. CDR3 length: 12 residues. The germline V gene encodes CDR1 SGHTA and CDR2 FQGNSA. Here the CDR3 DNA reads TGTGCCAGCAGCTTAGGGGCTTACGAGCAGTACGTC. This gives the protein CASSLGAYEQYV.

This clonotype was recorded many times. The chain is built from TRBV5-1 and TRBJ2-5; D is unclear. V lost 4 bases to trimming and J lost 1 base, with 2 bases between them. Germline loops: CDR1 SGHRS, CDR2 YFSETQ. The CDR3 covers 11 residues. Written as DNA, the CDR3 is TGCGCCAGCAGCATCCAAGAGACCCAGTACTTC. This codes for CASSIQETQYF. The complete variable domain, with remaining parts taken from reference TRBV5-1 and TRBJ2-5, reads KAGVTQTPRYLIKTRGQQVTLSCSPISGHRSVSWYQQTPGQGLQFLFEYFSETQRNKGNFPGRFSGRQFSNSRSEMNVSTLELGDSALYLCASSIQETQYFGPGTRLLVL.

The sample holds many counts of this clonotype. The genes are TRBV6-5 and TRBJ1-3; TRBD1 agrees at 11 bases. V gave up 6 bases and J gave up 3 bases; unmatched junction bases: 7. Germline V CDR1 and CDR2: MNHEY, SVGAGI. The CDR3 spans 16 residues. The CDR3 loop is CASRGQGASNGNTIYF. In DNA form, the CDR3 reads TGTGCCAGCAGAGGACAGGGGGCTTCTAATGGAAACACCATATATTTT.

The chain employs TRBV7-9 and TRBJ2-5; 12 bases are shared with TRBD2. Trimming cost V 4 bases and J 2 bases; bases outside gene matches: 5. The CDR3 totals 16 residues. Germline V CDR1 and CDR2: SEHNR, FQNEAQ (reference sequence). DNA of the CDR3: TGTGCCAGCAGCTCCGGACTAGCGGGGTCTCAAGAGACCCAGTACTTC. Its translation is CASSSGLAGSQETQYF.

This clonotype has more than one count but fewer than ten. The chain carries TRBV5-1 and TRBJ2-5; D gene uncertain. CDR3 length: 16 residues. V lost 4 bases and J 2 bases, leaving 18 bases between the germline ends. Germline CDR1 reads SGHRS; CDR2 reads YFSETQ. CDR3 amino acids: CASSPPLDLRQETQYF. DNA for the CDR3: TGCGCCAGCAGCCCACCCCTGGACCTACGTCAAGAGACCCAGTACTTC.

This clonotype has more than one count but fewer than ten. The chain has TRBV29-1 and TRBJ1-1; no clear D gene. V shed 0 bases and J shed 8 bases, with 4 bases lying between them. This CDR3 has 10 amino acids. Germline lookup yields CDR1 SQVTM and CDR2 ANQGSEA. CDR3 nucleotide sequence: TGCAGCGTTGAAGAAGCCGAAGCTTTCTTT. Protein: CSVEEAEAFF. Full variable domain (rest looked up from reference TRBV29-1 and TRBJ1-1): SAVISQKPSRDICQRGTSLTIQCQVDSQVTMMFWYRQQPGQSLTLIATANQGSEATYESGFVIDKFPISRPNLTFSTLTVSNMSPEDSSIYLCSVEEAEAFFGQGTRLTVV.

V and J are TRBV5-4 and TRBJ1-2, with D uncertain. CDR1 SGHNT and CDR2 YYREEE come from the germline V gene (reference sequence). The CDR3 spans 14 residues. Trimming took 3 bases from V and 8 from J, leaving 17 bases between them. The CDR3 coding sequence is TGTGCCAGCAGCTCCAACCGCGAGCCTGGGGGCTACACCTTC. Translating gives CASSSNREPGGYTF.

A few counts support this clonotype. This chain uses TRBV28 with TRBJ2-1, with 8 bases fitting TRBD1. The CDR3 is made up of 16 amino acids. With 9 bases clipped from V and 1 base from J, the junction kept 11 bases outside the gene matches. Per germline, CDR1 MDHEN and CDR2 SYDVKM. The CDR3 here is CARFSLRGPSYNEQFF. The CDR3 nucleotides are TGTGCCAGGTTTTCCCTCAGGGGGCCATCCTACAATGAGCAGTTCTTC.

This clonotype came up a few times. The chain recombines TRBV5-1 with TRBJ1-2; D gene uncertain. The CDR3 sequence is 14 residues long. Trimming shortened V by 0 bases and J by 3 bases, and 9 bases separated the two germline ends. Per the germline V gene, CDR1 is SGHRS and CDR2 is YFSETQ. The CDR3 nucleotides read TGCGCCAGCAGCTTGGCTAGGCTGGACTATGGCTACACCTTC. Amino acid sequence: CASSLARLDYGYTF.

This clonotype showed up just a few times. This chain connects TRBV7-2 to TRBJ2-7; D perhaps matches TRBD2 (5 bases). The germline CDR1 and CDR2 sequences are SGHTA and FQGNSA. The CDR3 is 14 residues long. Deletions cut 5 bases from V and 3 bases from J, with 14 bases between. CDR3 loop: CASSPQSGYYEQYV. CDR3 nucleotide sequence: TGTGCCAGCAGCCCACAGAGCGGATACTACGAGCAGTACGTC.

This clonotype was seen a few times. This CDR3 reads CASSLTEWNEQFF. CDR3 nucleotides: TGTGCCAGCAGCTTGACGGAATGGAATGAGCAGTTCTTC. This chain links TRBV5-6 with TRBJ2-1, with D hard to call. Germline values: CDR1 SGHDT, CDR2 YYEEEE. Trimming took 1 base from V and 7 from J, leaving 9 bases between them. The CDR3 spans 13 residues.

This clonotype came up a few times. The V gene is TRBV28, the J gene TRBJ1-1; no firm D call. Germline assignment: CDR1 MDHEN and CDR2 SYDVKM. Trimming removed 4 bases from V and 1 base from J, with 10 bases in between. There are 14 residues in the CDR3. CDR3 nucleotides: TGTGCCAGCAGTTATTATGGGGAGAACACTGAAGCTTTCTTT. Translating it yields CASSYYGENTEAFF.

The chain links TRBV5-4 to TRBJ1-1; D is unresolved. This CDR3 spans 18 amino acids. V was pared by 0 bases and J by 2 bases, with 20 bases between. From germline, CDR1 is SGHNT and CDR2 YYREEE (reference sequence). The CDR3 DNA sequence: TGTGCCAGCAGCTTGGGCGTTACGCGGGAGGGATCAAACACTGAAGCTTTCTTT. Its protein is CASSLGVTREGSNTEAFF.

This clonotype came up many times. The rearrangement uses TRBV4-1 and TRBJ2-1; 8 nucleotides align to TRBD1. The CDR3 has 14 residues. The V and J ends lost 4 bases and 9 bases, in that order; junction bases with no gene match: 8. Germline V gene lookup returns CDR1 MGHRA and CDR2 YSYEKL. CDR3 residues: CASSRDRGSLEQFF. CDR3 DNA sequence: TGCGCCAGCAGCCGCGACAGGGGCAGTCTTGAGCAGTTCTTC.

J is TRBJ2-7 and V is TRBV21-1. TRBV21-1 constitutes a pseudogene. The CDR3 contains 18 residues. The chain's CDR3 is CASSNQIRRRLPSYEQYV. CDR3 bases: TGTGCCAGCAGCAACCAGATCAGGCGACGATTACCCTCCTACGAGCAGTACGTC.

The V call is TRBV10-3, the J call TRBJ2-5; 7 bases are a match to TRBD2. With V trimmed by 6 bases and J by 1 base, 5 bases remained unmatched. CDR3 length equals 14 residues. CDR1 is ENHRY, CDR2 SYGVKD, per germline. CDR3 DNA: TGTGCCATCAGGGAAGCGGGGACCCAAGAGACCCAGTACTTC. Translation: CAIREAGTQETQYF.

The chain has TRBV7-8 and TRBJ2-7; a weak D match, TRBD2 (8 bases). V lost 5 bases and J lost 7, with 15 bases in between. The CDR3 spans 13 residues. Germline CDR1 reads SGHVS; CDR2 reads FQNEAQ. The CDR3 is CASSPGGTAEQYV. The CDR3, as DNA: TGTGCCAGCAGCCCGGGAGGGACAGCTGAGCAGTACGTC.

This clonotype appeared once. This rearrangement joins TRBV5-1 to TRBJ1-2; D is perhaps TRBD1 (5 bases). The CDR3 is 14 residues long. The V end was cut by 4 bases, the J end by 7 bases, with 17 bases between. Germline V gene data show CDR1 as SGHRS and CDR2 as YFSETQ. For the CDR3, the DNA is TGCGCCAGCAGCCCGCCAACCGGGACGGGTGGCTACACCTTC. It specifies CASSPPTGTGGYTF.

This clonotype has only a few counts. The chain uses TRBV24-1 and TRBJ1-5; no reliable D call. Trimming stripped 10 bases from V and 0 bases from J, with 15 bases between. The CDR3 is made up of 15 amino acids. Per the germline V gene, CDR1 is KGHDR and CDR2 is SFDVKD. CDR3 coding DNA: TGTGCCACTGGCGAAGCCGGTTATAGCAATCAGCCCCAGCATTTT. Amino acid sequence: CATGEAGYSNQPQHF.

As DNA, the CDR3 is TGTGCCAGCAGTTCATTCTCGCGGACTATTCCAGCTTTCTTT. Amino acid sequence: CASSSFSRTIPAFF. J is TRBJ1-1 and V is TRBV12-3 or TRBV12-4; D gene ambiguous. This CDR3 comprises 14 residues. V was shortened by 4 bases and J by 10 bases, with 19 bases between the two germline ends.

This clonotype was found a few times. The rearrangement joins TRBV6-5 to TRBJ1-1; 8 bases map to TRBD1. The junction had 9 bases not matched to a gene; V was cut back by 5 bases and J by 1 base. CDR3 length: 16 residues. From germline, CDR1 is MNHEY and CDR2 SVGAGI. DNA for the CDR3: TGTGCCAGCAGTAAAATTTCCGGGACAGGGAACACTGAAGCTTTCTTT. Translated: CASSKISGTGNTEAFF.

The chain has TRBV6-5 and TRBJ2-1, with 12 bases lining up with TRBD1. Germline V gene data show CDR1 as MNHEY and CDR2 as SVGAGI. Trimming removed 6 bases from V and 3 bases from J; junction bases left unmatched: 6. The CDR3 runs 16 residues. CDR3 DNA sequence: TGTGCCAGCAGCAAGGGGACAGGGGGCCTCTACAATGAGCAGTTCTTC. It codes for CASSKGTGGLYNEQFF.

This chain connects TRBV18 to TRBJ1-3, with a weak D call TRBD1 (5 bases). The CDR3 has 14 amino acids. With 4 bases removed from V and 8 bases from J, the gap between germline ends came to 15 bases. The germline V gene has CDR1 KGHSH and CDR2 LQKENI. The CDR3: CASSHTGGDYTIYF. CDR3 nucleotides: TGTGCCAGCTCACACACCGGCGGGGACTACACCATATATTTT.

Points on this clonotype: An end of the junction differs from the germline gene, which may be a read error. The J gene is TRBJ2-2, the V gene TRBV7-7, with 10 bases that match TRBD2. Germline V gene data show CDR1 as SSHAT and CDR2 as FNYEAQ (reference sequence). The CDR3 is 16 amino acids. Written as DNA, the CDR3 is TGTGCTAGCAGCTTGCTAGCGGGGGACAACACCGGGGAGCTGTTTTTT. Protein sequence: CASSLLAGDNTGELFF.

This clonotype was seen a few times. Its ends do not fully match the called genes, so a read error is possible. The V call is TRBV11-2, the J call TRBJ1-2; 7 nucleotides align to TRBD1. Germline-derived CDR1 and CDR2 are SGHAT and FQNNGV. The CDR3 is 16 residues long. CDR3 sequence (DNA): TGTGCCAGCAGCGTAGACAGGGTGGCGCTGAGGTATGGCTACACCTTC. It is translated as CASSVDRVALRYGYTF.

This clonotype was counted a few times. This chain links TRBV7-6 with TRBJ2-6, with D unresolved. Trimming cost V 1 base and J 3 bases, with 13 bases left between them. Germline CDR1 and CDR2: SGHVS and FNYEAQ. The CDR3 is 17 amino acids. CDR3 in amino acids: CASSLGTDFSGANVLTF. CDR3 coding DNA: TGTGCCAGCAGCTTAGGGACCGACTTCAGTGGGGCCAACGTCCTGACTTTC.